These T cell receptor beta chains were read from a single sample in a study of post-analysis software for immune sequencing data. TCRdb reanalysed the PCR reads using MiXCR and keeps one entry per CDR3 protein. Here the sample spans approximately 660,000 distinct CDR3 sequences, around 60% being singletons. Specimen: blood. The receptors stem from a girl aged 2 to 9 with multiple sclerosis. The CDR3 runs from the conserved cysteine through the conserved F or W.

J gene | V gene | CDR3 protein
. | TRBV7-2 | CASSLGPERATAETQYF
. | TRBV5-1 | CASSETGGWETQYF
TRBJ2-3 | TRBV7-9 | CASSYYSGRADTQYF
TRBJ2-7 | TRBV20-1 | CSASKAAGSYEQYF
TRBJ2-5 | TRBV20-1 | CSAQEGKETQYF
TRBJ2-7 | TRBV6-2/TRBV6-3 | CASRDRTGSSYEQYF
TRBJ2-1 | TRBV7-2 | CASSYGQGWSNEQFF
TRBJ2-5 | TRBV4-1 | CASSHRAPPPQETQYF
TRBJ1-2 | TRBV20-1 | CSARASDGYGYTF
TRBJ2-1 | TRBV20-1 | CSAGLAGGLQWSEQFF
TRBJ1-5 | TRBV6-5 | CASRPRTGLNQPQHF
TRBJ2-5 | TRBV3-1 | CASSQVAVTQQETQYF
TRBJ2-7 | TRBV7-2 | CASSKTGNEQYF
TRBJ2-3 | TRBV29-1 | CSVTDPVEKTDTQYF
TRBJ2-3 | TRBV15 | CATSRDILAPDTQYF
TRBJ2-3 | TRBV29-1 | CSAGVSSTDTQYF
TRBJ2-3 | TRBV15 | CATSKVGGLATSTDTQYF
TRBJ1-5 | TRBV12-3/TRBV12-4 | CASSFSIGGVRNQPQHF
TRBJ2-3 | TRBV10-2 | CASAQRDTQYF
TRBJ2-1 | TRBV5-1 | CASSDGIYYNEQFF
TRBJ2-1 | TRBV6-5 | CASSSRDRENEQFF
TRBJ1-5 | TRBV27 | CASSLYGDWRNQPQHF
TRBJ1-1 | TRBV3-1 | CASSQVGSDTEAFF
TRBJ2-3 | TRBV9 | CASSVSGAEDTQYF
TRBJ1-2 | TRBV20-1 | CSASGGYTF
TRBJ1-1 | TRBV2 | CASSATPGDTEAFF
TRBJ2-5 | TRBV7-9 | CASSLDRTPQETQYF
TRBJ2-3 | TRBV15 | CATSRDGQTDTQYF
TRBJ1-1 | TRBV7-8 | CASSSTAGTFEAFF
TRBJ2-1 | TRBV5-1 | CASSIVGGINEQFF
TRBJ1-2 | TRBV12-3/TRBV12-4 | CASSLLAANYGYTF
TRBJ2-1 | TRBV12-3/TRBV12-4 | CASSFREVSNEQFF